The clone carrying this TCR beta chain was observed a few times. Its antigen is still unknown. V dropped 5 bases and J dropped 3; count of bases not matched to a gene: 5. The V gene's germline CDR1 is LNHDA and CDR2 SQIVND (reference sequence). This CDR3 contains 14 residues. TCRdb analysed the reads with MiXCR anew, one entry per CDR3 protein. The data show a few hundred thousand distinct CDR3 sequences, approximately 22% seen once. The sample comes from a study of T cell repertoires in cytomegalovirus infection. Study outcomes and limitations: Predominance within the ex vivo response was attributable to HLA-C-restricted CMV-specific TCR beta clonotypes.

This TCR came from a human donor in good health (CMV status not recorded). Some clones in this sample may be carry-over from other donors' samples. Sequenced here: cultured PBMCs, sampled from culture after CMV antigen stimulation. The V and J genes are TRBV19 and TRBJ2-3; 7 nucleotides line up with TRBD2. The CDR3 here is CASSAWEGTDTQYF. As DNA, the CDR3 is TGTGCCAGTAGTGCGTGGGAGGGGACAGATACGCAGTATTTT.